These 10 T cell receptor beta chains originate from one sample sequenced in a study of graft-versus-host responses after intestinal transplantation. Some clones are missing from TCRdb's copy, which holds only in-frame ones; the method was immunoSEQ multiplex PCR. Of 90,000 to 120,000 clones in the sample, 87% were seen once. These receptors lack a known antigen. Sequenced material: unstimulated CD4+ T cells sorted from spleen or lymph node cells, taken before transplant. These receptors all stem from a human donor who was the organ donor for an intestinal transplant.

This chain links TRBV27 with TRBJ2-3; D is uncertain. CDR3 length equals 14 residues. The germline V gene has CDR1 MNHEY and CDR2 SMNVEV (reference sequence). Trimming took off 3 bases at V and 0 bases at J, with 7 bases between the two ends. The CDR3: CASSLDASTDTQYF. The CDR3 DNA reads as TGTGCCAGCAGTTTGGACGCTAGCACAGATACGCAGTATTTT.

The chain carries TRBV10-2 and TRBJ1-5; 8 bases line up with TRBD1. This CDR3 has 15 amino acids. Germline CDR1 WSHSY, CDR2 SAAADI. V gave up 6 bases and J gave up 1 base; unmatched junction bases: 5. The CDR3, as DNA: TGCGCCAGCAGGACAACAGGGGGGAGCAATCAGCCCCAGCATTTT. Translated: CASRTTGGSNQPQHF.

The CDR3 bases are TGTGCCAGCAGACTCGGCCCTGACAGGGATCCCTACGAGCAGTACTTC. Its protein is CASRLGPDRDPYEQYF. V and J are TRBV6-6 and TRBJ2-5, with 7 bases aligning to TRBD1. The closer fit of TRBJ2-7 to the DNA end suggests the J call may be wrong. Germline V gene data show CDR1 as MNHNY and CDR2 as SVGAGI (reference sequence). This CDR3 spans 16 amino acids.

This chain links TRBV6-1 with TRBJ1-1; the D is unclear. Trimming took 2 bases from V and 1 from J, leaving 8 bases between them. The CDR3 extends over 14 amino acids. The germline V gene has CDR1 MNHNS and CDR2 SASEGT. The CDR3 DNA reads TGTGCCAGCAGTGAAATCAAGGAGAACACTGAAGCTTTCTTT. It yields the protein CASSEIKENTEAFF.

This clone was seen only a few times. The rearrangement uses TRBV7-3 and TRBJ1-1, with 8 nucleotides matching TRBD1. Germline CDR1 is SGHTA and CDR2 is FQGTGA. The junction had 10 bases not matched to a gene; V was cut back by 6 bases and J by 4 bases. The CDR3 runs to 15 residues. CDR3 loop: CASSERDRGFTEAFF. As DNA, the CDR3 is TGTGCCAGCAGTGAAAGAGACAGGGGTTTCACTGAAGCTTTCTTT.

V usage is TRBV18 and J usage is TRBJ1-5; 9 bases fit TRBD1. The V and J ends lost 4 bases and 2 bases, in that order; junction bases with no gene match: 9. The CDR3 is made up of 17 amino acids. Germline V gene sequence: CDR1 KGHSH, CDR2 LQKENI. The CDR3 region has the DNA TGTGCCAGCTCACGACAGGGGGGGGTCCCGGGCAATCAGCCCCAGCATTTT. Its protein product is CASSRQGGVPGNQPQHF.

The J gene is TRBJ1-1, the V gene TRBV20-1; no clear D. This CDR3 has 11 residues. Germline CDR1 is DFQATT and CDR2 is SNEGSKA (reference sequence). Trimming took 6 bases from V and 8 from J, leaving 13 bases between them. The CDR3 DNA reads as TGCAGTGCCCCGGCTGGGATCGAAGCTTTCTTT. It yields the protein CSAPAGIEAFF.

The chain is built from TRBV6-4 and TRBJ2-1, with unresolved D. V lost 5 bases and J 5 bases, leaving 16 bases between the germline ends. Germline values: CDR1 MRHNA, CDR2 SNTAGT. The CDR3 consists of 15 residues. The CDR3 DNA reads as TGTGCCAGCAGTCAAAACACCTTAAACAACAATGAGCAGTTCTTC. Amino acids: CASSQNTLNNNEQFF.

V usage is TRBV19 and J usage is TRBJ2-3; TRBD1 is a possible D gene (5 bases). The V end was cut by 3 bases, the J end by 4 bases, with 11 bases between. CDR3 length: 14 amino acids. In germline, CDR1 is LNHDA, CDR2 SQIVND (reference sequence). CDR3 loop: CASSMSHRPDTQYF. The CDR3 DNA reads TGTGCCAGTAGTATGTCCCACAGGCCAGATACGCAGTATTTT.

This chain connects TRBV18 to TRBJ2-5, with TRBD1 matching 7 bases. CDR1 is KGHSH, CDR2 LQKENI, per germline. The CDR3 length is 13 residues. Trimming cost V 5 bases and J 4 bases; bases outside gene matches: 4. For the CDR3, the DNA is TGTGCCAGCTCAGAACCAGGGGGAGAGACCCAGTACTTC. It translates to CASSEPGGETQYF. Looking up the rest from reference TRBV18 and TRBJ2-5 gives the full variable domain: NAGVMQNPRHLVRRRGQEARLRCSPMKGHSHVYWYRQLPEEGLKFMVYLQKENIIDESGMPKERFSAEFPKEGPSILRIQQVVRGDSAAYFCASSEPGGETQYFGPGTRLLVL.